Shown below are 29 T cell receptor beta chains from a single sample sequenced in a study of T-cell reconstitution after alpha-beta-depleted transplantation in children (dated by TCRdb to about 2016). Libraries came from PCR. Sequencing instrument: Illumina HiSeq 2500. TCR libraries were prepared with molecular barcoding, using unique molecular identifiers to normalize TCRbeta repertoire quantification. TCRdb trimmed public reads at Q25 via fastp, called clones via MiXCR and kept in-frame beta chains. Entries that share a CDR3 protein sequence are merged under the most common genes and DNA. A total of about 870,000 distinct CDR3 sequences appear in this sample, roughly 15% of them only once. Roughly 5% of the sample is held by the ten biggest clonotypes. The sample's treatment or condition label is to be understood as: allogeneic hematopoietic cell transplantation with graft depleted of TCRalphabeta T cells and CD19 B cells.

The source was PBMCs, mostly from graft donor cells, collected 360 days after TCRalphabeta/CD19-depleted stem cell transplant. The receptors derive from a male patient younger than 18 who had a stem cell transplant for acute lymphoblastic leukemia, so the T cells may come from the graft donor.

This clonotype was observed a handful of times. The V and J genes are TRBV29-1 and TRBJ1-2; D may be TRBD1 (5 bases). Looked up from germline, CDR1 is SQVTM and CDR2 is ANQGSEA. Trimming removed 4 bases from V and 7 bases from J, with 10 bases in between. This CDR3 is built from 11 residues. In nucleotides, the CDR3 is TGCAGCGTTGCGGGGCTCGGTGGCTACACCTTC. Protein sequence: CSVAGLGGYTF.

The chain's CDR3 is CASSSYRVKDEQFF. CDR3 in DNA: TGTGCCAGCAGTTCGTACAGGGTTAAAGATGAGCAGTTCTTC. This chain links TRBV6-5 with TRBJ2-1, with D perhaps matching TRBD1 (6 bases). V was clipped by 4 bases and J by 8 bases, with 15 bases between them. From germline, CDR1 is MNHEY and CDR2 SVGAGI. The CDR3 covers 14 residues.

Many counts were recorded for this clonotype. CDR3 in DNA: TGTGCCACCAGCATAACAGGGCGGGCAGATACGCAGTATTTT. The encoded protein is CATSITGRADTQYF. The chain uses TRBV15 and TRBJ2-3; D is possibly TRBD1 (6 bases). The germline V gene encodes CDR1 LNHNV and CDR2 YYDKDF (reference sequence). The CDR3 contains 14 residues. Trimming pared 4 bases from V and 4 bases from J, leaving 12 bases between.

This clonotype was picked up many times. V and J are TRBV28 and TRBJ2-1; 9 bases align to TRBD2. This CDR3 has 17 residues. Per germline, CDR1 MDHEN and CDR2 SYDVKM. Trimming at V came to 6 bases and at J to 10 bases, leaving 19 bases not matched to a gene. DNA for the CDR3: TGTGCCAGCAGAGGGAGGGTGAAGCGGGAGGCCTGGGGGGAGCAGTTCTTC. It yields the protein CASRGRVKREAWGEQFF.

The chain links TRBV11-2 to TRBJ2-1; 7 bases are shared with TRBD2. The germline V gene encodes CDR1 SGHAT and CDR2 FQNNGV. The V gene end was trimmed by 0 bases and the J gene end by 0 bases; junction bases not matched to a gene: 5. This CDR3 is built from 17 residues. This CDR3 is CASSLDLGGYSYNEQFF. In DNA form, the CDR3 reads TGTGCCAGCAGCTTAGATCTGGGGGGGTACTCCTACAATGAGCAGTTCTTC. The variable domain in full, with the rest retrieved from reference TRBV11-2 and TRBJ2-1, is EAGVAQSPRYKIIEKRQSVAFWCNPISGHATLYWYQQILGQGPKLLIQFQNNGVVDDSQLPKDRFSAERLKGVDSTLKIQPAKLEDSAVYLCASSLDLGGYSYNEQFFGPGTRLTVL.

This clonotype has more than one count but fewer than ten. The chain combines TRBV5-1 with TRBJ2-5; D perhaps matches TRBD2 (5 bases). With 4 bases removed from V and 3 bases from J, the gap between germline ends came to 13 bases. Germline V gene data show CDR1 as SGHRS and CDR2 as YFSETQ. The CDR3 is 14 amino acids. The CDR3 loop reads CASSSGPLEETQYF. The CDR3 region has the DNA TGCGCCAGCAGCAGCGGACCTCTAGAAGAGACCCAGTACTTC.

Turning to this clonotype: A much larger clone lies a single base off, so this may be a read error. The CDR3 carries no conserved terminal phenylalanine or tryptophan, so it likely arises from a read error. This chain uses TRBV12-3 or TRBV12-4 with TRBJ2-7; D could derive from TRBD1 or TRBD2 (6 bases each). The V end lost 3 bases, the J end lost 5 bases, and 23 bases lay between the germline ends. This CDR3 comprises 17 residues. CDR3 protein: CASSFPLTGLGGNEQYY. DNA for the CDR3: TGTGCCAGCAGTTTTCCACTCACAGGGCTGGGAGGCAACGAGCAGTACTAC.

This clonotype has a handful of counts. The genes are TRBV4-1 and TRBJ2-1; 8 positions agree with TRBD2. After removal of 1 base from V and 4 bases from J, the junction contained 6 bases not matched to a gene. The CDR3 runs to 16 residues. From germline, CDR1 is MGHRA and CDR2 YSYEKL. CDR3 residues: CASSQAVLAGYNEQFF. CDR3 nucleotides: TGCGCCAGCAGCCAAGCGGTATTAGCGGGATACAATGAGCAGTTCTTC.

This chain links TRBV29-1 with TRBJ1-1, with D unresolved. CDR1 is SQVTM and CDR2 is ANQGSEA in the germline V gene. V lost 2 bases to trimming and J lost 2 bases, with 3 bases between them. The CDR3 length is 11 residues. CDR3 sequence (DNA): TGCAGCGTTGAACAAAACACTGAAGCTTTCTTT. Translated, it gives CSVEQNTEAFF.

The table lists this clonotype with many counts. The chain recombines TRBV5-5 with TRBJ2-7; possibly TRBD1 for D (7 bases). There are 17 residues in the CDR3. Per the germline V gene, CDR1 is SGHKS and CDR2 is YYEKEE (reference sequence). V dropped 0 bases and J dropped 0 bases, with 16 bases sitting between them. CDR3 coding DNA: TGTGCCAGCAGCTTGGCCGCGGGGTACAGGGGCTCCTACGAGCAGTACTTC. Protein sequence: CASSLAAGYRGSYEQYF. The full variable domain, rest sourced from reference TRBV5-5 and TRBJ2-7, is DAGVTQSPTHLIKTRGQQVTLRCSPISGHKSVSWYQQVLGQGPQFIFQYYEKEERGRGNFPDRFSARQFPNYSSELNVNALLLGDSALYLCASSLAAGYRGSYEQYFGPGTRLTVT.

DNA of the CDR3: TGCAGTGCTAGCGCGACCCAGGGGGAAAAACTGTTTTTT. It is translated as CSASATQGEKLFF. This chain connects TRBV20-1 to TRBJ1-4; tentative D call: TRBD1 (6 bases). Trimming removed 3 bases from V and 8 bases from J, with 13 bases in between. Germline loops: CDR1 DFQATT, CDR2 SNEGSKA (reference sequence). CDR3 size: 13 residues.

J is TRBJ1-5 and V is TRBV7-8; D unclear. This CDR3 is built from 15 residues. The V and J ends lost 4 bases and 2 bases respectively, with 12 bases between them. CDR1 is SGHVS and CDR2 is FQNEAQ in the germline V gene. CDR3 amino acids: CASSSLTLGNQPQHF. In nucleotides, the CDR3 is TGTGCCAGCAGCTCCCTCACCCTTGGCAATCAGCCCCAGCATTTT.

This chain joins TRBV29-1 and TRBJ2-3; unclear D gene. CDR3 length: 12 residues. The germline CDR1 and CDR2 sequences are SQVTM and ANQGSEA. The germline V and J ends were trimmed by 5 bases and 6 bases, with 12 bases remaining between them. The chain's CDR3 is CSVLSSPDTQYF. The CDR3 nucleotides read TGCAGCGTTCTGTCGAGTCCGGATACGCAGTATTTT.

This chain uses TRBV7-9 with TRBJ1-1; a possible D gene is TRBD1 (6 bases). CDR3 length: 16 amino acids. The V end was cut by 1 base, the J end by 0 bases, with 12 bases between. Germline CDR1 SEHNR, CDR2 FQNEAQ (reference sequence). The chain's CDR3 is CASSLGGAGLNTEAFF. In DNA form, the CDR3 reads TGTGCCAGCAGCTTAGGGGGGGCGGGGCTGAACACTGAAGCTTTCTTT.

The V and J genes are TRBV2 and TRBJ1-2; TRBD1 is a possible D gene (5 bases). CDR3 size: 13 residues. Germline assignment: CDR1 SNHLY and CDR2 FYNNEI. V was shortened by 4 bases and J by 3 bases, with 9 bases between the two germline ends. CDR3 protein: CASSVTGYYGYTF. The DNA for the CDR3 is TGTGCCAGCAGTGTCACAGGATACTATGGCTACACCTTC.

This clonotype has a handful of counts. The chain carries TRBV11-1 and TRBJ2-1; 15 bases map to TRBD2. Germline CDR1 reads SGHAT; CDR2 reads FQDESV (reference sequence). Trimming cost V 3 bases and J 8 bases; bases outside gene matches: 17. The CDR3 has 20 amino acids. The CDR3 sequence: CASSFGWTSGRAGDMDEQFF. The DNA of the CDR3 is TGTGCCAGCAGCTTCGGGTGGACTAGCGGGAGGGCCGGCGATATGGATGAGCAGTTCTTC.

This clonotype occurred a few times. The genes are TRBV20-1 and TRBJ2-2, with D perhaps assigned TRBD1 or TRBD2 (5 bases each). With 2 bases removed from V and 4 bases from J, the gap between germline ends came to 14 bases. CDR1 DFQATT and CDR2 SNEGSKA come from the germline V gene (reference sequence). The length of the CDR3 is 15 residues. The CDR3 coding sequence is TGCAGTGCTAGAACCGGGACGCCTCTCACCGGGGAGCTGTTTTTT. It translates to CSARTGTPLTGELFF.

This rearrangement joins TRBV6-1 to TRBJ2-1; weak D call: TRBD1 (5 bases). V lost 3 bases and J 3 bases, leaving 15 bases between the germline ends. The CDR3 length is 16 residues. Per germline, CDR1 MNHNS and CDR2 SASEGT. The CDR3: CASSDLPRGYYNEQFF. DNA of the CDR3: TGTGCCAGCAGTGACCTGCCAAGGGGTTACTACAATGAGCAGTTCTTC.

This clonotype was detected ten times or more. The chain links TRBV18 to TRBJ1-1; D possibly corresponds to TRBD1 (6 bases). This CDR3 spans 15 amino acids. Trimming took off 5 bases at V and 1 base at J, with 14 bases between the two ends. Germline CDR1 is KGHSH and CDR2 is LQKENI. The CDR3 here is CASSFQGITNTEAFF. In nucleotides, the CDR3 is TGTGCCAGCTCATTTCAGGGGATTACGAACACTGAAGCTTTCTTT.

CDR3 residues: CASSQEGDLLLYTDTQYF. The CDR3 DNA sequence: TGTGCCAGCAGCCAAGAGGGGGACCTTCTCCTGTACACAGATACGCAGTATTTT. The genes are TRBV14 and TRBJ2-3, with D perhaps matching TRBD1 or TRBD2 (5 bases each). The CDR3 sequence is 18 residues long. Per germline, CDR1 SGHDN and CDR2 FVKESK. V lost 0 bases to trimming and J lost 2 bases, with 18 bases between them.

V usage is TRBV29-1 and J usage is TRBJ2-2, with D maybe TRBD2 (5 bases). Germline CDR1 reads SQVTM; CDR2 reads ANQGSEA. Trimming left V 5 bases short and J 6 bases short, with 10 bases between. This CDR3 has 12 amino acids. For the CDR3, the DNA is TGCAGCGTTTCTCCGGGATCCGGGGAGCTGTTTTTT. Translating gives CSVSPGSGELFF.

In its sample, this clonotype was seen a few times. The chain's CDR3 is CASSLQVGPSTDTQYF. The DNA for the CDR3 is TGTGCCAGCAGCTTGCAAGTTGGGCCGAGCACAGATACGCAGTATTTT. V usage is TRBV5-4 and J usage is TRBJ2-3; D call uncertain. Germline loops: CDR1 SGHNT, CDR2 YYREEE (reference sequence). The CDR3 sequence is 16 residues long. Trimming cost V 1 base and J 0 bases, with 12 bases left between them. The variable domain in full, completed from reference TRBV5-4 and TRBJ2-3, reads ETGVTQSPTHLIKTRGQQVTLRCSSQSGHNTVSWYQQALGQGPQFIFQYYREEENGRGNFPPRFSGLQFPNYSSELNVNALELDDSALYLCASSLQVGPSTDTQYFGPGTRLTVL.

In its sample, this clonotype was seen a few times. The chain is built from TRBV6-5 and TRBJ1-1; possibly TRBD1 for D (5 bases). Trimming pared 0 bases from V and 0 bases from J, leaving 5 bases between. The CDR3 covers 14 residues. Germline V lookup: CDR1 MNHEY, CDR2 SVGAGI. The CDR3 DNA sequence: TGTGCCAGCAGTTACTCGACAGTGAACACTGAAGCTTTCTTT. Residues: CASSYSTVNTEAFF.

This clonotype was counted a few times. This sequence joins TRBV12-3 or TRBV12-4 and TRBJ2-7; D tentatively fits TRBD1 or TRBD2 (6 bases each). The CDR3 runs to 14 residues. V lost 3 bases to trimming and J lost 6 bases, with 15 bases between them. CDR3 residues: CASSFYEGGPEQYF. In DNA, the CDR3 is TGTGCCAGCAGTTTTTACGAGGGGGGACCCGAGCAGTACTTC.

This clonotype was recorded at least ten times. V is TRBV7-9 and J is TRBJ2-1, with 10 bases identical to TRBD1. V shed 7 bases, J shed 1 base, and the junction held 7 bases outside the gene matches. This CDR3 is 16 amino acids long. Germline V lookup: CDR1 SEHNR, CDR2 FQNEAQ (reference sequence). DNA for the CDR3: TGTGCCAGCACAAAAGACAGGGGGCGATCCTACAATGAGCAGTTCTTC. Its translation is CASTKDRGRSYNEQFF.

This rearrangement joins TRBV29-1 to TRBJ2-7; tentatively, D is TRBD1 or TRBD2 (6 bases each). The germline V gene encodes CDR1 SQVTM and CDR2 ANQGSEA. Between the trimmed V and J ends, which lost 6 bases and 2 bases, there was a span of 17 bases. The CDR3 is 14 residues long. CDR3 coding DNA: TGCAGCGTCGAGGGGGGCTTAGGACCCTACGAGCAGTACTTC. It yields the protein CSVEGGLGPYEQYF.

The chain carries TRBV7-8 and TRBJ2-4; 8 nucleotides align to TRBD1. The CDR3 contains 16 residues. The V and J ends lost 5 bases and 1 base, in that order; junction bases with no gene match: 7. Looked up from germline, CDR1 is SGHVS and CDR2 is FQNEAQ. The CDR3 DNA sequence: TGTGCCAGCAGCACCCGGACAGGGCTGGCCAAAAACATTCAGTACTTC. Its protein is CASSTRTGLAKNIQYF.

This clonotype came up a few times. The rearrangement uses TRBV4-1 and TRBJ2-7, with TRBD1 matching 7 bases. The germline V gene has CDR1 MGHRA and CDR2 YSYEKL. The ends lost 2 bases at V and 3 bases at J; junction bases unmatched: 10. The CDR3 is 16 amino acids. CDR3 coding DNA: TGCGCCAGCAGCCAACTCCCACCCAGGGGGAGCTACGAGCAGTACTTC. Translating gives CASSQLPPRGSYEQYF.

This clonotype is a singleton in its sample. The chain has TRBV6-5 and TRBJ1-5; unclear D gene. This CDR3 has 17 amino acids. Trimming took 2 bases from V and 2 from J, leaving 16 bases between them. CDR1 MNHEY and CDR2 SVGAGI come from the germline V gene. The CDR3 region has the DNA TGTGCCAGCAGTTACGCCCCTTTCCGGGAGGGCAATCAGCCCCAGCATTTT. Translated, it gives CASSYAPFREGNQPQHF.